The 3 T cell receptor beta chains given below trace back to one sample, sequenced in a study of blood T cell repertoires in COVID-19. TCRdb's table, derived via immunoSEQ multiplex PCR, lists solely in-frame clones and lacks some. The table records about 270,000 clones, approximately 81% of them present only once. Sequencing was performed on peripheral blood. The receptor set was obtained from a woman aged 55-69 years with active or convalescent COVID-19.

Details on this clone: The DNA is left out, because the CDR3 cannot be placed on it with certainty; the CDR3 is given as TCRdb lists it. J is TRBJ2-7 and V is TRBV21-1; the table's D call of TRBD2 was not tested on the DNA. TRBV21-1 represents a pseudogene. Inclusive of both ends, the CDR3 amounts to 15 amino acids. CDR3 sequence: CASSKVGGGASEQYF.

V and J are TRBV3-1 (or the pseudogene TRBV3-2) and TRBJ1-1; D is uncertain. Germline CDR1 reads LGHDT; CDR2 reads YNNKEL (reference sequence). CDR3 length: 15 residues. V was trimmed by 4 bases and J by 1 base, leaving 13 bases between them. In DNA form, the CDR3 reads TGTGCCAGCAGCCTAACGAGGAGTAGGAACACTGAAGCTTTCTTT. Protein sequence: CASSLTRSRNTEAFF.

The V gene is TRBV19, the J gene TRBJ1-4; D perhaps matches TRBD1 (6 bases). V lost 7 bases and J 6 bases, leaving 21 bases between the germline ends. Looked up from germline, CDR1 is LNHDA and CDR2 is SQIVND (reference sequence). CDR3 length: 16 residues. As DNA, the CDR3 is TGTGCCAGTACCGAGGGGACGATACAGGGTTATGAAAAACTGTTTTTT. The encoded protein is CASTEGTIQGYEKLFF.